Here is one TCR beta chain with its context. Its antigen is unidentified. Time point noted: 10-day in vitro stimulation with candidate neoantigen peptide 6. The TCR-sequenced patients were a few responders to pembrolizumab. Each of several ELISpot-reactive candidate peptides was used for roughly 11-day stimulation. This specimen comes from a study of PD-1 blockade in mismatch repair-deficient tumors. Study-wide points: Tumor-resident clones, often absent from pretreatment blood, expanded after pembrolizumab and then contracted.

Sequencing used immunoSEQ multiplex PCR; TCRdb keeps in-frame clones, though not all of them. The sample has about 15,000 clones; around 87% are singletons. This TCR derives from an adult with mismatch repair-deficient cancer. The material was cells cultured in vitro, obtained from a patient treated with pembrolizumab.

In DNA, the CDR3 is TGCGCCAGCAGTGGAGACGGGGCAGGGGGAGACATTCAGTACTTC. This encodes CASSGDGAGGDIQYF. This chain uses TRBV5-1 with TRBJ2-4, with 7 bases that match TRBD1. Germline CDR1 is SGHRS and CDR2 is YFSETQ. Germline trimming cut 5 bases from V and 8 bases from J; bases unmatched to any gene: 13. CDR3 length: 15 residues.